The 17 T cell receptor beta chains below were found in one sample sequenced in a study of sequential checkpoint blockade in melanoma. The table came from immunoSEQ multiplex PCR; TCRdb's copy has only in-frame clones and leaves some out. The sample has fewer than 3,500 clones; roughly 24% are singletons. The treatment was: randomized to nivolumab then ipilimumab (arm A) or the reverse (arm B). The source was tumor tissue (inferred from file names), collected from a patient given nivolumab and ipilimumab in sequence. Receptors originate from a human donor with melanoma.

Sample share makes this clone medium-sized (0.01 to 0.1%). The V call is TRBV9, the J call TRBJ1-4; TRBD1 agrees at 7 bases. The CDR3 is made up of 15 amino acids. Per germline, CDR1 SGDLS and CDR2 YYNGEE. The junction had 11 bases not matched to a gene; V was cut back by 4 bases and J by 8 bases. The CDR3 nucleotides read TGTGCCAGCAGCCCGTCGACAGGGAACGGGGAAAAACTGTTTTTT. It is translated as CASSPSTGNGEKLFF.

The chain combines TRBV6-8 with TRBJ2-3, with 9 bases matching TRBD2. Trimming at V came to 5 bases and at J to 2 bases, leaving 8 bases not matched to a gene. The CDR3 runs to 16 residues. Germline V lookup: CDR1 MNHGY, CDR2 SAAAGT. The CDR3 protein is CASSPRLAEVTDTQYF. Written as DNA, the CDR3 is TGTGCCAGCAGTCCACGACTAGCGGAAGTCACAGATACGCAGTATTTT.

This clone occurred a few times. V usage is TRBV30 and J usage is TRBJ2-5; 8 nucleotides agree with TRBD1. Germline V gene lookup returns CDR1 GTSNPN and CDR2 SVGIG (reference sequence). The junction had 10 bases not matched to a gene; V was cut back by 0 bases and J by 4 bases. This CDR3 has 16 residues. The CDR3 region is CAWSVRQGRGVETQYF. CDR3 bases: TGTGCCTGGAGTGTAAGACAGGGGCGAGGAGTAGAGACCCAGTACTTC. Supplemented by reference TRBV30 and TRBJ2-5, the full variable domain reads SQTIHQWPATLVQPVGSPLSLECTVEGTSNPNLYWYRQAAGRGLQLLFYSVGIGQISSEVPQNLSASRPQDRQFILSSKKLLLSDSGFYLCAWSVRQGRGVETQYFGPGTRLLVL.

The chain recombines TRBV18 with TRBJ1-1; D is unresolved. The germline V gene has CDR1 KGHSH and CDR2 LQKENI. The V end lost 1 base, the J end lost 1 base, and 7 bases lay between the germline ends. The CDR3 spans 14 residues. DNA of the CDR3: TGTGCCAGCTCACCACAGTCAGAGAACACTGAAGCTTTCTTT. Protein product: CASSPQSENTEAFF.

This clone has only a few counts. This chain uses TRBV6-8 with TRBJ2-7, with TRBD1 matching 9 bases. The germline V gene encodes CDR1 MNHGY and CDR2 SAAAGT. J lost 3 bases, V lost 6 bases, and 6 bases had no gene match. This CDR3 spans 14 amino acids. The CDR3 nucleotides are TGTGCCAGCAGCAAGGACAGGGGTATCTACGAGCAGTACTTC. Encoded protein: CASSKDRGIYEQYF.

This clone appeared a few times. The J gene is TRBJ1-1, the V gene TRBV6-8, with TRBD1 as a possible D gene (6 bases). Germline CDR1 reads MNHGY; CDR2 reads SAAAGT. Trimming stripped 7 bases from V and 0 bases from J, with 15 bases between. The CDR3 has 15 residues. CDR3 nucleotide sequence: TGTGCCAGCACTCACCTACAGGGCCTGAACACTGAAGCTTTCTTT. Its protein is CASTHLQGLNTEAFF.

The sample holds a few counts of this clone. The chain has TRBV11-3 and TRBJ2-1; 8 nucleotides align to TRBD1. The germline V gene has CDR1 SGHNT and CDR2 YENEEA. J gave up 3 bases and V 2 bases, and 6 bases lay outside the gene matches. CDR3 size: 16 residues. CDR3 sequence: CASSLYLGQGYNEQFF. The DNA of the CDR3 is TGTGCCAGCAGCTTATACCTCGGACAGGGCTACAATGAGCAGTTCTTC.

By its share, this clone is medium-sized. V and J are TRBV11-3 and TRBJ1-1; 11 bases are a match to TRBD1. V dropped 5 bases and J dropped 4; count of bases not matched to a gene: 9. CDR1 is SGHNT, CDR2 YENEEA, per germline. This CDR3 has 16 amino acids. The CDR3 nucleotides read TGTGCCAGCAGCCCCTGGACAGGGGGCAGGGGCACTGAAGCTTTCTTT. Protein: CASSPWTGGRGTEAFF.

This clone was observed at least ten times. The chain carries TRBV11-3 and TRBJ2-5; 11 nucleotides line up with TRBD2. CDR3 length: 15 residues. J was trimmed by 3 bases and V by 3 bases; bases with no gene match: 3. The germline V gene encodes CDR1 SGHNT and CDR2 YENEEA. The CDR3 bases are TGTGCCAGCAGCTTTCCGACTAGCGGGGAAGAGACCCAGTACTTC. It is translated as CASSFPTSGEETQYF.

The chain couples TRBV5-1 to TRBJ2-5; the match to TRBD2 covers 8 bases. V shed 6 bases and J 1 base; nucleotides not matched to a gene: 5. Germline V gives CDR1 SGHRS, CDR2 YFSETQ. The CDR3 runs 14 residues. The CDR3 DNA reads as TGCGCCAGCAAATCAACTAGCGGCCAAGAGACCCAGTACTTC. Amino acid sequence: CASKSTSGQETQYF.

This chain joins TRBV5-1 and TRBJ2-4; no clear D gene. The ends were cut back, 0 bases at V and 1 base at J, with 8 bases in the middle. This CDR3 is built from 15 residues. Looked up from germline, CDR1 is SGHRS and CDR2 is YFSETQ. The CDR3 sequence is CASSLVVGAKNIQYF. CDR3 nucleotides: TGCGCCAGCAGCTTGGTCGTGGGGGCCAAAAACATTCAGTACTTC.

This clone occurred a few times. This chain connects TRBV19 to TRBJ2-1; TRBD1 is a possible D gene (6 bases). Germline loops: CDR1 LNHDA, CDR2 SQIVND (reference sequence). V lost 4 bases and J 3 bases, leaving 13 bases between the germline ends. The CDR3 length is 15 residues. In nucleotides, the CDR3 is TGTGCCAGTAGTACCGCAGGGGTGGGCTACAATGAGCAGTTCTTC. Its translation: CASSTAGVGYNEQFF.

The chain employs TRBV30 and TRBJ1-2; 9 bases align to TRBD1. Germline assignment: CDR1 GTSNPN and CDR2 SVGIG (reference sequence). V trimming: 0 bases; J trimming: 14 bases; junction bases outside the gene matches: 7. CDR3 size: 12 residues. CDR3 sequence (DNA): TGTGCCTGGAGTGTACGGGACAGGGTGAAAACCTTC. Its protein is CAWSVRDRVKTF.

By its share, this clone is medium-sized. J is TRBJ2-7 and V is TRBV11-3; 9 bases align to TRBD1. There are 14 residues in the CDR3. Germline CDR1 is SGHNT and CDR2 is YENEEA. V lost 1 base to trimming and J lost 5 bases; unmatched junction nucleotides: 3. CDR3 sequence: CASSLGDRVNEQYF. As DNA, the CDR3 is TGTGCCAGCAGCTTAGGGGACAGGGTCAACGAGCAGTACTTC.

The chain uses TRBV29-1 and TRBJ2-3; TRBD2 agrees at 9 bases. There are 14 residues in the CDR3. In germline, CDR1 is SQVTM, CDR2 ANQGSEA. V was pared by 3 bases and J by 4 bases, with 5 bases of the junction left unmatched. The CDR3 nucleotides read TGCAGCGTTGATCCAGCGGGGGGTTCAGATACGCAGTATTTT. Translated, it gives CSVDPAGGSDTQYF.

The V and J genes are TRBV19 and TRBJ1-2; 11 bases map to TRBD1. V lost 5 bases, J lost 3 bases, and 8 bases stayed unmatched. The CDR3 runs 16 residues. CDR1 is LNHDA, CDR2 SQIVND, per germline (reference sequence). The CDR3 coding sequence is TGTGCCAGTAGTCCCCGCCGGACAGGGGGCGACTATGGCTACACCTTC. This codes for CASSPRRTGGDYGYTF. Looking up the rest from reference TRBV19 and TRBJ1-2 gives the full variable domain: DGGITQSPKYLFRKEGQNVTLSCEQNLNHDAMYWYRQDPGQGLRLIYYSQIVNDFQKGDIAEGYSVSREKKESFPLTVTSAQKNPTAFYLCASSPRRTGGDYGYTFGSGTRLTVV.

This clone was found many times. V gene TRBV11-3 combines with J gene TRBJ1-2, with D possibly matching TRBD1 (6 bases). The CDR3 is 16 amino acids. V was pared by 2 bases and J by 4 bases, with 17 bases between. Germline CDR1 SGHNT, CDR2 YENEEA. CDR3 DNA sequence: TGTGCCAGCAGCTTAACAGGGACCACGGCCCCCTATGGCTACACCTTC. Its protein product is CASSLTGTTAPYGYTF.